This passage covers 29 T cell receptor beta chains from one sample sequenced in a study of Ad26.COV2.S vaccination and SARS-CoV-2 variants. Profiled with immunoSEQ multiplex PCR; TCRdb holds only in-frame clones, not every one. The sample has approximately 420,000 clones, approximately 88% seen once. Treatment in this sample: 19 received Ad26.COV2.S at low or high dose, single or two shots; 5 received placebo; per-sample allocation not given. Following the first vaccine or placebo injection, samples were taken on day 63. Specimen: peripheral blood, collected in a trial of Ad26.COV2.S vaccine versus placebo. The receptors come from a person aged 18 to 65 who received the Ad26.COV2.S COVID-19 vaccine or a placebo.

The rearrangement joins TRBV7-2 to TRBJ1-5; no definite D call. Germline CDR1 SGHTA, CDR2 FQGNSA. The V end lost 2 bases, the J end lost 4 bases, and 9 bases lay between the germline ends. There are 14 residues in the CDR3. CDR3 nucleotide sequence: TGTGCCAGCAGCTTACGGGAAACTAATCAGCCCCAGCATTTT. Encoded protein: CASSLRETNQPQHF.

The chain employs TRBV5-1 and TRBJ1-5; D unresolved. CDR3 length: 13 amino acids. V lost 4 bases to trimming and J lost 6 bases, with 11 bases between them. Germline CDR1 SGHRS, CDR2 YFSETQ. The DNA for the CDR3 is TGCGCCAGCAGCGAGTCAATCGGTCAGCCCCAGCATTTT. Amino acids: CASSESIGQPQHF. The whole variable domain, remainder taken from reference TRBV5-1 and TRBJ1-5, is KAGVTQTPRYLIKTRGQQVTLSCSPISGHRSVSWYQQTPGQGLQFLFEYFSETQRNKGNFPGRFSGRQFSNSRSEMNVSTLELGDSALYLCASSESIGQPQHFGDGTRLSIL.

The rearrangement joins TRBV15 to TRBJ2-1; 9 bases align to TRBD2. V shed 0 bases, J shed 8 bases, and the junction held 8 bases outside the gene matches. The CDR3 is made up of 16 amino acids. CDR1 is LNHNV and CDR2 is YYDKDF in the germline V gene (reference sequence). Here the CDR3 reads CATSRDNSGGYDEQFF. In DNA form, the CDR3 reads TGTGCCACCAGCAGAGATAATAGCGGGGGTTACGATGAGCAGTTCTTC.

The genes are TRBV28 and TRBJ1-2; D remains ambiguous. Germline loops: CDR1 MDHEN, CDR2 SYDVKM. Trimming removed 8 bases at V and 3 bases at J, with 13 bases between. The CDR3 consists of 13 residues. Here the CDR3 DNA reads TGTGCCAGCTTTTCGGGTCCGTACTATGGCTACACCTTC. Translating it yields CASFSGPYYGYTF.

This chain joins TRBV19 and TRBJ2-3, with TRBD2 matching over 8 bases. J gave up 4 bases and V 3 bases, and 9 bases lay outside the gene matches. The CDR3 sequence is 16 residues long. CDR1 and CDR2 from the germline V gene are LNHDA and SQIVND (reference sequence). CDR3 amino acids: CASSMTWRGAADTQYF. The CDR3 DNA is TGTGCCAGTAGTATGACTTGGCGGGGGGCGGCAGATACGCAGTATTTT. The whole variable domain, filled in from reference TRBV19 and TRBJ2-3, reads DGGITQSPKYLFRKEGQNVTLSCEQNLNHDAMYWYRQDPGQGLRLIYYSQIVNDFQKGDIAEGYSVSREKKESFPLTVTSAQKNPTAFYLCASSMTWRGAADTQYFGPGTRLTVL.

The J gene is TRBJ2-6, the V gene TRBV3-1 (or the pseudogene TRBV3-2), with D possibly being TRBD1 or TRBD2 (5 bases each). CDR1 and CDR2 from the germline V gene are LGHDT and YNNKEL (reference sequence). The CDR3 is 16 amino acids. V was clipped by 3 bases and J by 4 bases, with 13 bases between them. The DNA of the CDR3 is TGTGCCAGCAGCCAGACCTCGGGGACCGGGGCCAACGTCCTGACTTTC. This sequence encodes CASSQTSGTGANVLTF.

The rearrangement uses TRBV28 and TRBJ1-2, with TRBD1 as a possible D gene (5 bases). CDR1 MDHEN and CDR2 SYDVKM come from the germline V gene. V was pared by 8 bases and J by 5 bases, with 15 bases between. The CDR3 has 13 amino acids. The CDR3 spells CASSRRGEYGYTF. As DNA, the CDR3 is TGTGCCAGCTCTCGGAGGGGCGAGTATGGCTACACCTTC.

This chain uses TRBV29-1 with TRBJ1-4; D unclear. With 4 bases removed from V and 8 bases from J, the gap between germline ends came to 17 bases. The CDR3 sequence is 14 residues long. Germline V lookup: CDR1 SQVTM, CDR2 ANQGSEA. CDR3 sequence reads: CSVGGTAEAEKLFF. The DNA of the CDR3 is TGCAGCGTTGGAGGAACAGCAGAAGCGGAAAAACTGTTTTTT.

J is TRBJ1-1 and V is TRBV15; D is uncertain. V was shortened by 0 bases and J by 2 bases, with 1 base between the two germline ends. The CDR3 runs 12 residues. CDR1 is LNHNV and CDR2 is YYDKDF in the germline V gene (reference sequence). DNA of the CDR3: TGTGCCACCAGCAGAGACAACACTGAAGCTTTCTTT. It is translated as CATSRDNTEAFF.

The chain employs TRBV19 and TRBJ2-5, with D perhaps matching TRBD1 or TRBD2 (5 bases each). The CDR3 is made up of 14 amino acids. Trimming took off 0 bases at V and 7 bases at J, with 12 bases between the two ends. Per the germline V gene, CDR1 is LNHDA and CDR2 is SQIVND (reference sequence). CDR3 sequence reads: CASSIDPARGTQYF. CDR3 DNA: TGTGCCAGTAGTATAGACCCAGCGAGGGGGACCCAGTACTTC.

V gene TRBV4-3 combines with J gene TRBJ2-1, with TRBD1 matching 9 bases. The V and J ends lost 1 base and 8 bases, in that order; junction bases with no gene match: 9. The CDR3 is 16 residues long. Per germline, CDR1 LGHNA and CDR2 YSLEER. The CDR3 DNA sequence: TGCGCCAGCAGCCAAGCGATAGGACAGGGGTGGGATGAGCAGTTCTTC. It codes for CASSQAIGQGWDEQFF.

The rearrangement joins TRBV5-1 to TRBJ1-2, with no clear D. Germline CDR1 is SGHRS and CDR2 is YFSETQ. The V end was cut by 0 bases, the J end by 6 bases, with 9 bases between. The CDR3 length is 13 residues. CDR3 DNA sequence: TGCGCCAGCAGCTTGGATGGGATTAATGGCTACACCTTC. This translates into CASSLDGINGYTF.

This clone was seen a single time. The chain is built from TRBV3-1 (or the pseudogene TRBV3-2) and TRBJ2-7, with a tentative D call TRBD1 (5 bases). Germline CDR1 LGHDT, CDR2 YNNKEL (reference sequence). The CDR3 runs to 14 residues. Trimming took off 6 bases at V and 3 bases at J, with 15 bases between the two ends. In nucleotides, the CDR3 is TGTGCCAGCAGTTGGGCAGGGTTAGTCTACGAGCAGTACTTC. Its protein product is CASSWAGLVYEQYF.

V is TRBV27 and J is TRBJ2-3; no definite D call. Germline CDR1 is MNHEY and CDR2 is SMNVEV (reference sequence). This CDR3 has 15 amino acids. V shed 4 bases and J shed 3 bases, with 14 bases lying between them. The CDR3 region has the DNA TGTGCCAGCAGTTCCTTAGTGGTGGGAACAGATACGCAGTATTTT. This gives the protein CASSSLVVGTDTQYF.

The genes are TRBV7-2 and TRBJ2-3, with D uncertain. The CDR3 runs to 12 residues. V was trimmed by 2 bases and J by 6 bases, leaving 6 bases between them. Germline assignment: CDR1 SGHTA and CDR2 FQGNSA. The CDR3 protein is CASSLLRDTQYF. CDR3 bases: TGTGCCAGCAGCTTACTTCGCGATACGCAGTATTTT.

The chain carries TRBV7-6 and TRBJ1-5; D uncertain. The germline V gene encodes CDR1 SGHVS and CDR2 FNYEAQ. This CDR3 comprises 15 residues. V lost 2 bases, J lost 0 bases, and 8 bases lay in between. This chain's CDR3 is CASSLTPSSNQPQHF. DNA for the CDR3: TGTGCCAGCAGCTTAACACCGAGTAGCAATCAGCCCCAGCATTTT.

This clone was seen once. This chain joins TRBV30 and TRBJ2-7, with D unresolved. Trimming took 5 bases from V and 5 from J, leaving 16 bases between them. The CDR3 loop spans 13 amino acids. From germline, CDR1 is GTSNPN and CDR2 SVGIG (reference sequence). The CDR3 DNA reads TGTGCCTGGCAGTACCGGGCCCCCCACGAGCAGTACTTC. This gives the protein CAWQYRAPHEQYF.

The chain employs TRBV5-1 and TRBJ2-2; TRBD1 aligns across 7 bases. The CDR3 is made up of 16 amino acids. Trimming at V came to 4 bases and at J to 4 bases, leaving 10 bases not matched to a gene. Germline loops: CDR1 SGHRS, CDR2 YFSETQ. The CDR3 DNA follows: TGCGCCAGCAGCGTCCGGGACAGACACAGCACCGGGGAGCTGTTTTTT. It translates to CASSVRDRHSTGELFF. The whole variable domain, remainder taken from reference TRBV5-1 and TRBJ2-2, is KAGVTQTPRYLIKTRGQQVTLSCSPISGHRSVSWYQQTPGQGLQFLFEYFSETQRNKGNFPGRFSGRQFSNSRSEMNVSTLELGDSALYLCASSVRDRHSTGELFFGEGSRLTVL.

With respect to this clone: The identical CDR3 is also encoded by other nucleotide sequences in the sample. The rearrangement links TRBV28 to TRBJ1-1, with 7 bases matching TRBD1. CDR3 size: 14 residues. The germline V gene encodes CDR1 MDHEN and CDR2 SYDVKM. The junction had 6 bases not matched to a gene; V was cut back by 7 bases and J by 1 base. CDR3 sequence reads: CASIRQGGNTEAFF. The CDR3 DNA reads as TGTGCCAGCATTCGACAGGGTGGGAACACTGAAGCTTTCTTT.

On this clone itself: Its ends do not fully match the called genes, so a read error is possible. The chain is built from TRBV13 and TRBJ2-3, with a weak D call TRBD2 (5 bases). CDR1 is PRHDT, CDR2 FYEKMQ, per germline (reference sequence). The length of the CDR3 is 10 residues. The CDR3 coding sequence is TGTGCCAGCAGCCCCACCCCGGGCGGGTTT. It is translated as CASSPTPGGF. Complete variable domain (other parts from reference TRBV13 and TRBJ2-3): AAGVIQSPRHLIKEKRETATLKCYPIPRHDTVYWYQQGPGQDPQFLISFYEKMQSDKGSIPDRFSAQQFSDYHSELNMSSLELGDSALYFCASSPTPGGFGPGTRLTVL.

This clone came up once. The CDR3 here is CASSLDEDWASVNEQFF. CDR3 nucleotide sequence: TGTGCCAGCAGCTTAGATGAGGATTGGGCCTCGGTCAATGAGCAGTTCTTC. The rearrangement joins TRBV11-2 to TRBJ2-1; no definite D call. The CDR3 has 17 amino acids. V gave up 0 bases and J gave up 6 bases, with 18 bases separating them. CDR1 and CDR2 (germline): SGHAT, FQNNGV.

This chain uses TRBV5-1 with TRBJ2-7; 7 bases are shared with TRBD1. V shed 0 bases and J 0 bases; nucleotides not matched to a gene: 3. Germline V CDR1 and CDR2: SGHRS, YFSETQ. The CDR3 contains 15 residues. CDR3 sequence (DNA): TGCGCCAGCAGCTTGGTCCCAGGGGGCTCCTACGAGCAGTACTTC. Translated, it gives CASSLVPGGSYEQYF. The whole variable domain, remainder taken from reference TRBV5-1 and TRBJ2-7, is KAGVTQTPRYLIKTRGQQVTLSCSPISGHRSVSWYQQTPGQGLQFLFEYFSETQRNKGNFPGRFSGRQFSNSRSEMNVSTLELGDSALYLCASSLVPGGSYEQYFGPGTRLTVT.

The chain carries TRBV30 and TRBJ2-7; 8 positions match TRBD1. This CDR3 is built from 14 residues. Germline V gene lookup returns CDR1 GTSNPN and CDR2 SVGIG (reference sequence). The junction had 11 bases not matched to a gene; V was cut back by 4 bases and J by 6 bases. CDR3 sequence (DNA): TGTGCCTGGACCACGGGACAGGAGAACCTCGAGCAGTACTTC. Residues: CAWTTGQENLEQYF.

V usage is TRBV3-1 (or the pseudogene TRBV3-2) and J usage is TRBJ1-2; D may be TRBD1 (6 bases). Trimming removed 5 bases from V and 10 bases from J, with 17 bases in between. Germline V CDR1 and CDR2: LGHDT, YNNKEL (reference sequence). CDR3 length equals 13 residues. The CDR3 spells CASSLTVGGAYTF. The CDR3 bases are TGTGCCAGCAGCTTAACGGTAGGGGGAGCCTACACCTTC.

CDR3 in amino acids: CASSEGLAGGPGTGELFF. The CDR3 DNA is TGTGCCAGCAGTGAAGGACTAGCGGGGGGGCCTGGCACCGGGGAGCTGTTTTTT. V gene TRBV2 combines with J gene TRBJ2-2; TRBD2 agrees at 14 bases. V shed 1 base and J 4 bases; nucleotides not matched to a gene: 5. The CDR3 contains 18 residues. CDR1 is SNHLY, CDR2 FYNNEI, per germline. Complete variable domain (other parts from reference TRBV2 and TRBJ2-2): EPEVTQTPSHQVTQMGQEVILRCVPISNHLYFYWYRQILGQKVEFLVSFYNNEISEKSEIFDDQFSVERPDGSNFTLKIRSTKLEDSAMYFCASSEGLAGGPGTGELFFGEGSRLTVL.

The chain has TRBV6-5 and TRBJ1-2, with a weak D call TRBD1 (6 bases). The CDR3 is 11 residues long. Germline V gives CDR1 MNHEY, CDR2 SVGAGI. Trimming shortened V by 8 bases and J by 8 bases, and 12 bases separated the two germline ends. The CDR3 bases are TGTGCCAGCTGGGGGGGGCGAGGCTACACCTTC. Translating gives CASWGGRGYTF.

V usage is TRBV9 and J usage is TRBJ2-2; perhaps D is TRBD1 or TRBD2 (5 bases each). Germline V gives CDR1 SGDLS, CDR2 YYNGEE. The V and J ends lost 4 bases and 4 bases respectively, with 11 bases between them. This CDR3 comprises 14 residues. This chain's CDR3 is CASSTGTFTGELFF. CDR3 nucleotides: TGTGCCAGCAGCACCGGGACCTTCACCGGGGAGCTGTTTTTT.

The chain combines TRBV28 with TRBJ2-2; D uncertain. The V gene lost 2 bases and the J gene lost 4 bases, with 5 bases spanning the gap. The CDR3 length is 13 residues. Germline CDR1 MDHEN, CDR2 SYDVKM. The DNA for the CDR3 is TGTGCCAGCAGTTTAGTGGCCACCGGGGAGCTGTTTTTT. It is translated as CASSLVATGELFF.

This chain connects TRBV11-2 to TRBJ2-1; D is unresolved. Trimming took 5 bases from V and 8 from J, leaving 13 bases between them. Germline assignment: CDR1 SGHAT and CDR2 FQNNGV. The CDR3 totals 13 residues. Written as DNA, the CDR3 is TGTGCCAGCAGCAAACCGAAGATCCATGAGCAGTTCTTC. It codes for CASSKPKIHEQFF.